This T cell receptor beta chain was identified during a study of blood T cell repertoires in COVID-19. Study overall: From the United States, Italy and Spain came samples of acute and convalescent COVID-19.

The germline gives CDR1 MDHEN, CDR2 SYDVKM. Trimming pared 6 bases from V and 0 bases from J, leaving 18 bases between. The CDR3 totals 17 residues. In the source study's methods: Using reference gene primer amplification, nucleated cell counts were estimated. Measured with immunoSEQ multiplex PCR; TCRdb has only the in-frame clones, and not every one. The V and J calls and clone size are taken from that table; D and trimming were inferred from the DNA. The sample contains some 380,000 clones, 85% to 90% of which appear only once. The chain carries TRBV28 and TRBJ1-5, with a tentative D call TRBD1 (6 bases). The sequencing input was peripheral blood. The source is a man between 18 and 29 years old with active or convalescent COVID-19. CDR3 in DNA: TGTGCCAGCAGGACTCGTGGGGGCCAATATAGCAATCAGCCCCAGCATTTT. Translating it yields CASRTRGGQYSNQPQHF.